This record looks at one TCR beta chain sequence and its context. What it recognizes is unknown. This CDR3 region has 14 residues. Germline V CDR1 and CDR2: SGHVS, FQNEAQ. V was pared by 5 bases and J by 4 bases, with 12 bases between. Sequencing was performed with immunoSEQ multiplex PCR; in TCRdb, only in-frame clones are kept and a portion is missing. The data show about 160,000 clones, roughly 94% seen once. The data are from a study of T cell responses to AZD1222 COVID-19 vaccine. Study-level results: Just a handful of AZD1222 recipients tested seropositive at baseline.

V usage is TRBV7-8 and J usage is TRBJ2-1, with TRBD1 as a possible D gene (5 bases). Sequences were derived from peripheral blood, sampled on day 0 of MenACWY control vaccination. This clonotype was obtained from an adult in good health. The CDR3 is CASSRSSGYNEQFF. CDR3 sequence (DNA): TGTGCCAGCAGCCGCAGTTCAGGGTACAATGAGCAGTTCTTC.